This TCR beta chain was observed in a study of cytomegalovirus exposure and HLA in healthy donors. Profiled with immunoSEQ multiplex PCR; TCRdb holds only in-frame clones, not every one. Here the sample spans about 66,000 clones, about 97% being singletons. V was clipped by 6 bases and J by 6 bases, with 13 bases between them. CDR1 MDHEN and CDR2 SYDVKM come from the germline V gene. The CDR3 consists of 13 residues. Separation from the roughly 690-subject first cohort characterized the roughly 130-subject validation cohort, to which the donors belonged. Of note for this clone: Antigen specificity is unknown.

Overall study findings and caveats: In vitro, a few CMV-associated chains proved specific for CMV antigens.

This TCR came from a woman aged 18-29 years in good health and CMV-seropositive. The chain employs TRBV28 and TRBJ2-3; D call uncertain. Source material: PBMCs. The CDR3 DNA reads as TGTGCCAGCAGCCCCCTCCTGTCCGATACGCAGTATTTT. This gives the protein CASSPLLSDTQYF.